This is a list of T cell receptor beta chains from one sample in a study of blood T cell repertoires in COVID-19. The table came from immunoSEQ multiplex PCR; TCRdb's copy has only in-frame clones and leaves some out. The sample lists 200,000 to 250,000 clones, approximately 80% occurring once. Material: peripheral blood. These receptors were taken from a woman in her forties or fifties with acute or convalescent COVID-19. CDR3s include the opening cysteine and the closing phenylalanine or tryptophan. Each record gives: D gene, J gene, clone size, V gene, CDR3 DNA, CDR3 protein. A D gene is named only where the DNA matches it firmly. Only part of the rows carry a size: once, few, many, or a class if the clone is expanded.

TRBD2 TRBJ2-3 - TRBV10-3 TGTGCCATCAGTGAGGATCCGGGACTATCTTACCTCTTCACAGATACGCAGTATTTT CAISEDPGLSYLFTDTQYF
- TRBJ1-1 once TRBV24-1 TGTGCCACCGCGAGGGACTGGAAGAACACTGAAGCTTTCTTT CATARDWKNTEAFF
- TRBJ1-1 once TRBV5-1 TGCGCCAGCAGCTTGGCTTTTCAGTACACTGAAGCTTTCTTT CASSLAFQYTEAFF
TRBD2 TRBJ2-1 few TRBV5-1 TGCGCCAGCACTCCTAGCGGGAGGTATGAGCAGTTCTTC CASTPSGRYEQFF
TRBD2 TRBJ2-5 - TRBV7-8 TGTGCCAGCAGCCCGGGACTAGCGGGGGGGCAACGGGAGACCCAGTACTTC CASSPGLAGGQRETQYF
- TRBJ1-4 - TRBV6-1 TGTGCCACTAGGCAGTCCGGTGAAAAACTGTTTTTT CATRQSGEKLFF
- TRBJ1-1 - TRBV5-8 TGTGCCAGCAGCTTGGACAGATTGAACACTGAAGCTTTCTTT CASSLDRLNTEAFF
- TRBJ1-2 - TRBV9 TGTGCCAGCAGCTCGCTACACGGGCAGGGAGGTGGCTACACCTTC CASSSLHGQGGGYTF
- TRBJ1-1 - TRBV7-8 TGTGCCAGCAGCTTAGCTAGGGGCGTAGCTTTCTTT CASSLARGVAFF
TRBD1 TRBJ1-2 - TRBV5-1 TGCGCCAGCGGAGAACAGGGGCACTATGGCTACACCTTC CASGEQGHYGYTF
TRBD1 TRBJ1-5 - TRBV28 TGTGCCAGCAGGAAGACCTCCGGGACAGGGAATCAGCCCCAGCATTTT CASRKTSGTGNQPQHF
- TRBJ2-1 - TRBV28 TGTGCCAGCAGTTTCCCTAAACTACTTAATGAGCAGTTCTTC CASSFPKLLNEQFF
TRBD1 TRBJ2-7 - TRBV15 TGTGCCACCAGCAGAGACAGGGGGAGATCCGAGCAGTACTTC CATSRDRGRSEQYF
TRBD2 TRBJ2-7 few TRBV11-2 TGTGCCAGCAGCCCTACTAGCGGGGCTCGGGAGCAGTACTTC CASSPTSGAREQYF
TRBD1 TRBJ1-3 few TRBV7-9 TGTGCCAGCAGCCCCGGGACAGGGACCCCTGGAAACACCATATATTTT CASSPGTGTPGNTIYF
- TRBJ1-1 - TRBV7-6 TGTGCCAGCAGCTCCGGACAACAGGGTGAAGCTTTCTTT CASSSGQQGEAFF
TRBD1 TRBJ1-1 - TRBV7-2 TGTGCCAGCAGCCGCGACAGGGTGAACACTGAAGCTTTCTTT CASSRDRVNTEAFF
TRBD1 TRBJ1-2 - TRBV5-1 TGCGCCAGCAGCTTGTTTGATCCGAACATGGGGCTGGGACAGACCTTC CASSLFDPNMGLGQTF
- TRBJ2-1 - TRBV21-1 TGTGCCAGCAGCGCCCGGGACAGTCAAGATACGATACCCTACAATGAGCAGTTCTTC CASSARDSQDTIPYNEQFF
TRBD2 TRBJ2-5 - TRBV10-3 TGTGCCGGAAATAGCGGGAGGGCGGGTGAAGAGACCCAGTACTTC CAGNSGRAGEETQYF
- TRBJ2-7 few TRBV5-5 TGTGCCAGCAGCGATCTGGGACAATCAGCCTACGAGCAGTACTTC CASSDLGQSAYEQYF
TRBD1 TRBJ2-1 - TRBV4-2 TGTGCCAGCAGCCAATCTTCGCCAGGGGGCTGGAATGAGCAGTTCTTC CASSQSSPGGWNEQFF
- TRBJ1-1 - TRBV6-5 TGTGCCAGCAGCTCAACCCGCACAGGGAACACTGAAGCTTTCTTT CASSSTRTGNTEAFF
- TRBJ2-7 - TRBV6-2/TRBV6-3 TGTGCCAGCAGTTACTCGATGCGGACAACTAGCACCTACGAGCAGTACTTC CASSYSMRTTSTYEQYF
- TRBJ1-5 - TRBV28 TGTGCCAGCAGGGATTTCGGGGATCATAGCAATCAGCCCCAGCATTTT CASRDFGDHSNQPQHF
TRBD1 TRBJ1-1 - TRBV19 TGTGCCAGCGACTCAGGGGGCGCTACGAACACTGAAGCTTTCTTT CASDSGGATNTEAFF
TRBD1 TRBJ2-3 - TRBV7-9 TGTGCCAGCGGTTACAGGGGCCTCACAGATACGCAGTATTTT CASGYRGLTDTQYF
- TRBJ2-7 - TRBV14 TGTGCCAGCAGCCACACCTACGAGCAGTACTTC CASSHTYEQYF
- TRBJ1-5 - TRBV3-1/TRBV3-2 TGTGCCAGCAGCCAAGACTCCCAGCCCCAGCATTTT CASSQDSQPQHF
- TRBJ2-7 - TRBV4-2 TGTGCCAGCAGCCAGCCTGAGGCAGGGAGGCACGAGCAGTACTTC CASSQPEAGRHEQYF
- TRBJ1-1 once TRBV7-2 TGTGCCAGCGGCGAGGGACACCAAAACACTGAAGCTTTCTTT CASGEGHQNTEAFF
- TRBJ2-1 - TRBV4-2 TGTGCCAGCAGCCAAGAGCCCTCACAGGGTCTGGAGCAGTTCTTC CASSQEPSQGLEQFF
TRBD1 TRBJ1-1 - TRBV2 TGTGCCAGCAGTCACCAAACCGGACAGGGGACTGAAGCTTTCTTT CASSHQTGQGTEAFF
- TRBJ1-5 - TRBV18 TGTGCCAGCTCACCAACGAGGGAGAACAATCAGCCCCAGCATTTT CASSPTRENNQPQHF
- TRBJ1-1 - TRBV3-1/TRBV3-2 TGTGCCAGCAGCCGAGTCCAGGGGAACACTGAAGCTTTCTTT CASSRVQGNTEAFF
TRBD1 TRBJ1-2 - TRBV10-1 TGCGCCAGCAGTGAGTCTTCGGACAGGGTCTATGGCTACACCTTC CASSESSDRVYGYTF
- TRBJ1-2 - TRBV24-1 TGTGCCACCAGTGACACCAGGCCAGGGAATAACTATGGCTACACCTTC CATSDTRPGNNYGYTF
TRBD1 TRBJ2-1 once TRBV9 TGTGCCAGCAGCGTCCATGGACAGGGGATGGATTCGAACAATGAGCAGTTCTTC CASSVHGQGMDSNNEQFF
TRBD1 TRBJ1-1 - TRBV11-2 TGTGCCAGCAGCCCCCCAGGGGGAGCTGAAGCTTTCTTT CASSPPGGAEAFF
TRBD1 TRBJ2-5 - TRBV4-1 TGCGCCAGCAGCACTCCGGGACAGGGGGCAGAGACCCAGTACTTC CASSTPGQGAETQYF
- TRBJ2-3 - TRBV7-2 TGTGCCAGCAGCTTAGGGCGGCTAGATACGCAGTATTTT CASSLGRLDTQYF
- TRBJ1-2 - TRBV7-9 TGTGCCAGCAGCTTACCGGGGAGGTATGGCTACACCTTC CASSLPGRYGYTF
- TRBJ1-4 once TRBV6-1 TGTGCCAGCAGTGAATCTCCAACAGGGCTCATTGCAACTAATGAAAAACTGTTTTTT CASSESPTGLIATNEKLFF
TRBD1 TRBJ1-6 - TRBV10-3 TGTGCCATCAGTCGGACAGGCGATTCACCCCTCCACTTT CAISRTGDSPLHF
TRBD2 TRBJ2-1 - TRBV20-1 TGCAGTGCTAGTTCCGGACTAGCTAACAATGAGCAGTTCTTC CSASSGLANNEQFF
- TRBJ2-3 - TRBV9 TGTGCCAGCAGCGTAGGACTGACCTCTAGCACAGATACGCAGTATTTT CASSVGLTSSTDTQYF
TRBD1 TRBJ1-2 few TRBV5-5 TGTGCCAGCAGCTTGTCCCCGGGACAGGGAAAGGATGGCTACACCTTC CASSLSPGQGKDGYTF
TRBD2 TRBJ2-3 - TRBV2 TGTGCCAGCAGTGAAGCCCCTAGCGGGGGTAATACGCAGTATTTT CASSEAPSGGNTQYF
TRBD1 TRBJ2-7 - TRBV6-5 TGTGCCAGCATCCTCGGGACAGGGCCCTCCTACGAGCAGTACTTC CASILGTGPSYEQYF
- TRBJ1-5 few TRBV7-6 TGTGCCAGCAGCTTAGCAGCCACGGGCAATCAGCCCCAGCATTTT CASSLAATGNQPQHF
- TRBJ2-3 few TRBV11-3 TGTGCCAGCAGCCCAAATAGCGCATTCACAGATACGCAGTATTTT CASSPNSAFTDTQYF
TRBD1 TRBJ1-2 - TRBV4-1 TGCGCCAGCAGCCAAGACGCGACAGGGCCCTATGGCTACACCTTC CASSQDATGPYGYTF